The 14 T cell receptor beta chains in this list originate from one sample, sequenced in a study of identical twins. TCRdb used MiXCR to reprocess the 5' RACE reads, holding one entry per CDR3 protein. The profile covers some 190,000 distinct CDR3 sequences, with about 16% appearing a single time and 35% to 50% taken by the ten largest. Separately, the same data were catalogued under a study of T cells expressing NK-cell markers.

Input material: CD8+ T cells sorted from blood. The receptors come from a woman between 18 and 30 years old in good health.

This clonotype was observed a handful of times. The chain joins TRBV27 to TRBJ2-1, with D perhaps matching TRBD2 (6 bases). The CDR3 consists of 16 residues. Deletions cut 7 bases from V and 8 bases from J, with 24 bases between. Germline V CDR1 and CDR2: MNHEY, SMNVEV (reference sequence). The CDR3 loop is CASTFTGGNRIDEQFF. CDR3 bases: TGTGCCAGCACCTTTACTGGAGGGAACCGGATCGATGAGCAGTTCTTC.

This clonotype was picked up a small number of times. V usage is TRBV5-6 and J usage is TRBJ1-1; D is perhaps TRBD1 (5 bases). Trimming removed 3 bases at V and 8 bases at J, with 11 bases between. Germline values: CDR1 SGHDT, CDR2 YYEEEE. This CDR3 contains 12 residues. The CDR3 nucleotides read TGTGCCAGCAGCTCTGGGCGGGGGGAAGCTTTCTTT. It encodes CASSSGRGEAFF.

V and J are TRBV12-3 or TRBV12-4 and TRBJ1-4, with D perhaps matching TRBD1 (5 bases). Trimming removed 5 bases from V and 7 bases from J, with 11 bases in between. CDR3 length: 13 amino acids. The CDR3 here is CASSPDTGEKLFF. The CDR3 DNA follows: TGTGCCAGCAGTCCTGATACAGGTGAAAAACTGTTTTTT.

In this sample, this clonotype turned up many times. The chain links TRBV9 to TRBJ2-5; D is ambiguous. The germline V gene encodes CDR1 SGDLS and CDR2 YYNGEE. The CDR3 runs 14 residues. The V gene lost 0 bases and the J gene lost 5 bases, with 11 bases spanning the gap. The CDR3 DNA follows: TGTGCCAGCAGCGTAGCTACTGGGCGGGAGACCCAGTACTTC. It translates to CASSVATGRETQYF.

This clonotype was counted ten times or more. The V and J genes are TRBV10-3 and TRBJ2-3; D is ambiguous. This CDR3 is built from 13 residues. V was pared by 0 bases and J by 7 bases, with 8 bases between. CDR1 and CDR2 (germline): ENHRY, SYGVKD. DNA for the CDR3: TGTGCCATCAGTGAGTCGGACCCCAATACGCAGTATTTT. Translation gives CAISESDPNTQYF.

This clonotype was observed a handful of times. The gene calls are TRBV6-1 and TRBJ2-7, with D unclear. Germline loops: CDR1 MNHNS, CDR2 SASEGT. The V gene lost 7 bases and the J gene lost 2 bases, with 15 bases spanning the gap. This CDR3 is built from 14 residues. This CDR3 reads CASTPRPGTYEQYF. For the CDR3, the DNA is TGTGCCAGCACCCCAAGACCAGGCACCTACGAGCAGTACTTC.

This clonotype was counted many times. V is TRBV12-3 or TRBV12-4 and J is TRBJ2-7; possible D gene TRBD2, 6 bases. With 6 bases removed from V and 0 bases from J, the gap between germline ends came to 12 bases. This CDR3 is built from 14 residues. The CDR3 region has the DNA TGTGCCAGCAGCTCGACTAGATTCTCCTACGAGCAGTACTTC. The encoded protein is CASSSTRFSYEQYF.

This clonotype was counted between two and nine times. V usage is TRBV7-9 and J usage is TRBJ1-2; 7 bases map to TRBD1. V dropped 5 bases and J dropped 2; count of bases not matched to a gene: 5. Germline V gene sequence: CDR1 SEHNR, CDR2 FQNEAQ (reference sequence). The CDR3 consists of 14 residues. The CDR3 loop reads CASSAGGSNYGYTF. CDR3 DNA: TGTGCCAGCAGCGCAGGGGGGTCAAACTATGGCTACACCTTC.

This clonotype came up a few times. V is TRBV10-2 and J is TRBJ2-5, with D unclear. Trimming cost V 6 bases and J 5 bases, with 13 bases left between them. There are 13 residues in the CDR3. Germline loops: CDR1 WSHSY, CDR2 SAAADI. CDR3 sequence reads: CASRSDLGETQYF. In DNA form, the CDR3 reads TGCGCCAGCAGGTCCGATTTGGGCGAGACCCAGTACTTC.

The chain combines TRBV27 with TRBJ2-7; TRBD1 is a possible D gene (6 bases). Germline CDR1 is MNHEY and CDR2 is SMNVEV (reference sequence). With 6 bases removed from V and 6 bases from J, the gap between germline ends came to 15 bases. This CDR3 comprises 13 residues. In DNA form, the CDR3 reads TGTGCCAGCAGCTCCTGGGACATCGGCGAGCAGTACTTC. Translation gives CASSSWDIGEQYF.

This clonotype was counted a few times. This sequence joins TRBV7-9 and TRBJ2-3; TRBD2 aligns across 13 bases. V lost 10 bases and J lost 6; bases outside the gene matches: 7. CDR3 length equals 14 residues. Germline V CDR1 and CDR2: SEHNR, FQNEAQ (reference sequence). CDR3 protein: CANGTSGVSDTQYF. The DNA of the CDR3 is TGTGCCAACGGGACTAGCGGGGTTTCGGATACGCAGTATTTT. The full variable domain, rest sourced from reference TRBV7-9 and TRBJ2-3, is DTGVSQNPRHKITKRGQNVTFRCDPISEHNRLYWYRQTLGQGPEFLTYFQNEAQLEKSRLLSDRFSAERPKGSFSTLEIQRTEQGDSAMYLCANGTSGVSDTQYFGPGTRLTVL.

The chain carries TRBV29-1 and TRBJ1-1; D is uncertain. From germline, CDR1 is SQVTM and CDR2 ANQGSEA. The CDR3 runs to 14 residues. V was pared by 3 bases and J by 6 bases, with 17 bases between. DNA for the CDR3: TGCAGCGTTGAGGAGCCACGCGCGGTCGCTGAAGCTTTCTTT. Protein product: CSVEEPRAVAEAFF. The full variable domain, with the rest looked up from reference TRBV29-1 and TRBJ1-1, is SAVISQKPSRDICQRGTSLTIQCQVDSQVTMMFWYRQQPGQSLTLIATANQGSEATYESGFVIDKFPISRPNLTFSTLTVSNMSPEDSSIYLCSVEEPRAVAEAFFGQGTRLTVV.

This clonotype was seen only a few times. The rearrangement links TRBV27 to TRBJ2-1, with 10 nucleotides matching TRBD2. There are 16 residues in the CDR3. The ends lost 3 bases at V and 3 bases at J; junction bases unmatched: 5. Germline V lookup: CDR1 MNHEY, CDR2 SMNVEV (reference sequence). The CDR3 DNA reads TGTGCCAGCAGTTTCCTCGGGACTAGCGACTACAATGAGCAGTTCTTC. Translation: CASSFLGTSDYNEQFF.

The genes are TRBV4-2 and TRBJ2-2; D is possibly TRBD1 (6 bases). Germline values: CDR1 LGHNA, CDR2 YNFKEQ. The CDR3 consists of 18 residues. V was pared by 3 bases and J by 3 bases, with 20 bases between. CDR3 region: CASSQILLQGWDTGELFF. Here the CDR3 DNA reads TGTGCCAGCAGCCAGATACTGCTTCAGGGGTGGGACACCGGGGAGCTGTTTTTT.